The 30 T cell receptor beta chains below come from one sample, sequenced in a study of blood T cell repertoires in COVID-19. Only in-frame clones appear in the TCRdb table, and some are missing; sequencing was by immunoSEQ multiplex PCR. Altogether 170,000 or so clones are present, 85% to 90% being singletons, with the ten largest covering 0.58%. Sequencing was performed on peripheral blood. These receptors all stem from a man aged 55-75 years with COVID-19, enrolled during active disease.

The table lists this clone with a few counts. The chain couples TRBV4-1 to TRBJ1-1; 8 bases align to TRBD1. V was pared by 6 bases and J by 4 bases, with 7 bases of the junction left unmatched. CDR1 MGHRA and CDR2 YSYEKL come from the germline V gene. CDR3 size: 14 residues. The CDR3 is CASRQPDRGTEAFF. The CDR3 bases are TGCGCCAGCAGGCAGCCCGACAGGGGCACTGAAGCTTTCTTT.

The V gene is TRBV5-1, the J gene TRBJ1-4; D may be TRBD1 (6 bases). V dropped 1 base and J dropped 7 bases, with 14 bases sitting between them. The CDR3 runs to 15 residues. In germline, CDR1 is SGHRS, CDR2 YFSETQ. CDR3 loop: CASSLLSRGGEKLFF. The CDR3 nucleotides are TGCGCCAGCAGCTTGCTGTCTAGGGGGGGTGAAAAACTGTTTTTT.

The rearrangement joins TRBV19 to TRBJ1-2, with 8 bases aligning to TRBD1. Per germline, CDR1 LNHDA and CDR2 SQIVND (reference sequence). The V segment lost 7 bases and the J segment 8 bases; nucleotides outside the gene matches: 12. The CDR3 extends over 14 amino acids. This chain's CDR3 is CASTTGALRGGYTF. The CDR3 coding sequence is TGTGCCAGTACGACAGGGGCCTTACGAGGGGGCTACACCTTC.

The J gene is TRBJ1-6, the V gene TRBV30; perhaps TRBD1 as D (6 bases). Germline lookup yields CDR1 GTSNPN and CDR2 SVGIG (reference sequence). The CDR3 spans 15 residues. V lost 2 bases, J lost 6 bases, and 14 bases lay in between. The CDR3 protein is CAWSTLGGSNSPLHF. Here the CDR3 DNA reads TGTGCCTGGAGTACGCTAGGGGGTTCTAATTCACCCCTCCACTTT.

This clone was detected only once. This chain uses TRBV21-1 with TRBJ2-2; the table's TRBD1 call for D was not verified on the DNA. TRBV21-1 is noted as a pseudogene. The CDR3 runs 20 residues. This CDR3 reads CASSKVGRDRGLLNTGELFF. The CDR3 DNA reads TGTGCCAGCAGCAAAGTAGGTCGGGACAGGGGGCTTCTCAACACCGGGGAGCTGTTTTTT.

J is TRBJ2-7 and V is TRBV7-9; 10 nucleotides match TRBD1. Germline V gives CDR1 SEHNR, CDR2 FQNEAQ (reference sequence). The ends lost 3 bases at V and 6 bases at J; junction bases unmatched: 5. The CDR3 is 14 amino acids. CDR3 sequence (DNA): TGTGCCAGCAGCTTCGGGGACAGGGGACCCGAGCAGTACTTC. This sequence encodes CASSFGDRGPEQYF. Based on the CDR3 plus reference TRBV7-9 and TRBJ2-7, the full variable domain is DTGVSQNPRHKITKRGQNVTFRCDPISEHNRLYWYRQTLGQGPEFLTYFQNEAQLEKSRLLSDRFSAERPKGSFSTLEIQRTEQGDSAMYLCASSFGDRGPEQYFGPGTRLTVT.

The chain joins TRBV27 to TRBJ1-6; 7 nucleotides match TRBD1. Per germline, CDR1 MNHEY and CDR2 SMNVEV (reference sequence). V shed 8 bases, J shed 0 bases, and the junction held 10 bases outside the gene matches. The CDR3 is 17 residues long. In nucleotides, the CDR3 is TGTGCCAGCCGGGACAGATCCCAAAGCTCCTATAATTCACCCCTCCACTTT. Its translation: CASRDRSQSSYNSPLHF.

CDR3 amino acids: CASSPLGDRGLSETQYF. As DNA, the CDR3 is TGTGCCAGCAGCCCCCTCGGGGACAGGGGGCTATCAGAGACCCAGTACTTC. The chain couples TRBV7-3 to TRBJ2-5; the match to TRBD1 covers 12 bases. V dropped 5 bases and J dropped 4; count of bases not matched to a gene: 11. CDR3 length: 17 amino acids. Per germline, CDR1 SGHTA and CDR2 FQGTGA. The whole variable domain, remainder taken from reference TRBV7-3 and TRBJ2-5, is GAGVSQTPSNKVTEKGKYVELRCDPISGHTALYWYRQSLGQGPEFLIYFQGTGAADDSGLPNDRFFAVRPEGSVSTLKIQRTERGDSAVYLCASSPLGDRGLSETQYFGPGTRLLVL.

This chain joins TRBV2 and TRBJ2-6; a weak D match, TRBD1 (6 bases). The CDR3 has 17 residues. Germline loops: CDR1 SNHLY, CDR2 FYNNEI. The germline V and J ends were trimmed by 6 bases and 0 bases, with 15 bases remaining between them. This CDR3 is CASRGQRISSGANVLTF. Written as DNA, the CDR3 is TGTGCCAGCAGAGGACAGAGGATCTCCTCTGGGGCCAACGTCCTGACTTTC.

The chain recombines TRBV7-3 with TRBJ1-2; TRBD1 matches at 7 bases. The CDR3 sequence is 15 residues long. With V trimmed by 2 bases and J by 7 bases, 10 bases remained unmatched. Germline lookup yields CDR1 SGHTA and CDR2 FQGTGA. The chain's CDR3 is CASSLGGGAQRGYTF. The CDR3 bases are TGTGCCAGCAGCTTAGGAGGGGGCGCTCAACGTGGCTACACCTTC. Full variable domain (rest looked up from reference TRBV7-3 and TRBJ1-2): GAGVSQTPSNKVTEKGKYVELRCDPISGHTALYWYRQSLGQGPEFLIYFQGTGAADDSGLPNDRFFAVRPEGSVSTLKIQRTERGDSAVYLCASSLGGGAQRGYTFGSGTRLTVV.

The gene calls are TRBV6-5 and TRBJ1-2; TRBD1 agrees at 7 bases. CDR1 is MNHEY and CDR2 is SVGAGI in the germline V gene. The CDR3 sequence is 13 residues long. The ends lost 5 bases at V and 6 bases at J; junction bases unmatched: 6. CDR3 nucleotides: TGTGCCAGCAGTAGACCGCAGGGGGATGGCTACACCTTC. It specifies CASSRPQGDGYTF.

V is TRBV5-5 and J is TRBJ1-5, with TRBD1 matching over 7 bases. Losses at the gene ends were 4 bases for V and 0 bases for J; bases not matched to a gene: 10. The V gene's germline CDR1 is SGHKS and CDR2 YYEKEE (reference sequence). The CDR3 contains 17 residues. The CDR3 DNA reads as TGTGCCAGCAGCCCTGGGACAGTACTAAGTAGCAATCAGCCCCAGCATTTT. Its translation: CASSPGTVLSSNQPQHF.

This clone was seen a few times. This chain uses TRBV27 with TRBJ1-4, with a weak D call TRBD1 (6 bases). V shed 6 bases and J shed 3 bases, with 11 bases lying between them. Germline CDR1 MNHEY, CDR2 SMNVEV (reference sequence). This CDR3 has 14 amino acids. CDR3: CASRRDRSNEKLFF. The CDR3 region has the DNA TGTGCCAGCAGACGAGACAGGTCTAATGAAAAACTGTTTTTT.

V gene TRBV7-9 combines with J gene TRBJ1-5, with 8 bases lining up with TRBD1. This CDR3 comprises 15 residues. CDR1 and CDR2 (germline): SEHNR, FQNEAQ (reference sequence). V shed 5 bases and J 4 bases; nucleotides not matched to a gene: 7. The CDR3 here is CASSRQGTSNQPQHF. In DNA form, the CDR3 reads TGTGCCAGCAGCCGACAGGGGACATCGAATCAGCCCCAGCATTTT.

The chain links TRBV6-5 to TRBJ2-7, with a possible D match to TRBD2 (5 bases). V lost 4 bases, J lost 7 bases, and 17 bases lay in between. The germline CDR1 and CDR2 sequences are MNHEY and SVGAGI. This CDR3 is built from 14 residues. CDR3 nucleotide sequence: TGTGCCAGCAGTTCCAGAGGGCTAGTCGGAGAGCAGTACTTC. The encoded protein is CASSSRGLVGEQYF.

The chain employs TRBV6-5 and TRBJ2-7; 7 bases are a match to TRBD1. The CDR3 runs 15 residues. Losses at the gene ends were 6 bases for V and 3 bases for J; bases not matched to a gene: 11. Looked up from germline, CDR1 is MNHEY and CDR2 is SVGAGI. CDR3 sequence reads: CASRPGYRGIYEQYF. CDR3 DNA: TGTGCCAGCAGACCAGGGTACAGGGGAATCTACGAGCAGTACTTC.

The V call is TRBV9, the J call TRBJ2-6; tentative D call: TRBD1 (6 bases). Germline loops: CDR1 SGDLS, CDR2 YYNGEE. This CDR3 contains 18 residues. The V and J ends lost 4 bases and 2 bases respectively, with 19 bases between them. The CDR3 region is CASSPDVRGGPGANVLTF. DNA of the CDR3: TGTGCCAGCAGCCCCGACGTCAGGGGTGGGCCTGGGGCCAACGTCCTGACTTTC.

The chain uses TRBV23-1 and TRBJ2-7; D is undetermined. TRBV23-1 is an ORF, and what it does is uncertain. V lost 4 bases and J lost 2, with 6 bases in between. The CDR3 has 12 residues. CDR3: CASSRSPYEQYF. CDR3 sequence (DNA): TGCGCCAGCAGTCGGAGCCCCTACGAGCAGTACTTC.

The chain links TRBV5-1 to TRBJ1-2; D gene ambiguous. The V end lost 2 bases, the J end lost 4 bases, and 12 bases lay between the germline ends. Looked up from germline, CDR1 is SGHRS and CDR2 is YFSETQ. The CDR3 is 14 amino acids. The chain's CDR3 is CASSFGVSGYGYTF. The CDR3 coding sequence is TGCGCCAGCAGCTTCGGAGTTAGTGGCTATGGCTACACCTTC.

The chain combines TRBV19 with TRBJ1-6; TRBD1 matches at 8 bases. The CDR3 is 14 residues long. The germline gives CDR1 LNHDA, CDR2 SQIVND (reference sequence). The trim removed 4 bases at V and 7 bases at J, leaving 3 bases unmatched. The CDR3 reads CASSRGQVNSPLHF. The DNA of the CDR3 is TGTGCCAGTAGTAGGGGACAGGTCAATTCACCCCTCCACTTT.

V gene TRBV27 combines with J gene TRBJ1-6; D is unresolved. The CDR3 is 13 amino acids. Germline loops: CDR1 MNHEY, CDR2 SMNVEV (reference sequence). Trimming took 8 bases from V and 4 from J, leaving 9 bases between them. The CDR3 nucleotides read TGTGCCAGCGGCTCCTCATATAATTCACCCCTCCACTTT. Translated: CASGSSYNSPLHF.

This clone was observed once. This sequence joins TRBV13 and TRBJ1-1, with D hard to call. V dropped 5 bases and J dropped 5 bases, with 12 bases sitting between them. Germline loops: CDR1 PRHDT, CDR2 FYEKMQ (reference sequence). This CDR3 is built from 13 residues. The CDR3 here is CASSPRRGTEAFF. The CDR3 DNA reads TGTGCCAGCAGCCCAAGAAGAGGGACTGAAGCTTTCTTT.

The chain is built from TRBV5-4 and TRBJ1-1, with a weak D call TRBD1 (5 bases). V was cut by 2 bases and J by 3 bases, with 5 bases left in between. The CDR3 runs to 12 residues. Germline-derived CDR1 and CDR2 are SGHNT and YYREEE (reference sequence). The CDR3 region is CASSLGDTEAFF. CDR3 DNA sequence: TGTGCCAGCAGCTTAGGGGACACTGAAGCTTTCTTT.

The genes are TRBV21-1 and TRBJ2-1; the table calls TRBD2, which could not be checked here. TRBV21-1 is classified as a pseudogene. The CDR3 has 15 amino acids. The DNA for the CDR3 is TGTGCCAGGGCTAAGCGGAGGAGCTCCTACAATGAGCAGTTCTTC. Its translation: CARAKRRSSYNEQFF.

The chain has TRBV5-5 and TRBJ2-5; TRBD2 matches at 8 bases. Losses at the gene ends were 6 bases for V and 0 bases for J; bases not matched to a gene: 10. Germline values: CDR1 SGHKS, CDR2 YYEKEE (reference sequence). The length of the CDR3 is 16 residues. The CDR3 DNA reads as TGTGCCAGCACCTTTCTAGCGGGCCTGTACCAAGAGACCCAGTACTTC. Translated, it gives CASTFLAGLYQETQYF.

The chain carries TRBV6-2 or TRBV6-3 and TRBJ2-7; TRBD1 is a possible D gene (5 bases). Germline assignment: CDR1 MNHEY and CDR2 SVGEGT. This CDR3 comprises 14 residues. V was shortened by 0 bases and J by 2 bases, with 8 bases between the two germline ends. CDR3 loop: CASSYSTVTYEQYF. CDR3 sequence (DNA): TGTGCCAGCAGTTACTCGACAGTTACCTACGAGCAGTACTTC.

This chain links TRBV7-2 with TRBJ1-1; D is unresolved. Trimming took off 4 bases at V and 4 bases at J, with 13 bases between the two ends. The CDR3 has 14 amino acids. CDR1 and CDR2 from the germline V gene are SGHTA and FQGNSA. The CDR3 DNA sequence: TGTGCCAGCAGCTGGGGTGGAGGGTCCACTGAAGCTTTCTTT. Translation: CASSWGGGSTEAFF.

The V call is TRBV5-8, the J call TRBJ2-3; the D gene is possibly TRBD2 (7 bases). Germline V CDR1 and CDR2: SGHTS, YDEGEE. The CDR3 length is 15 residues. The germline V and J ends were trimmed by 0 bases and 1 base, with 9 bases remaining between them. For the CDR3, the DNA is TGTGCCAGCAGCTTGGTAGGGGGGGGCACAGATACGCAGTATTTT. This translates into CASSLVGGGTDTQYF.

The chain uses TRBV5-8 and TRBJ1-1, with a weak D call TRBD1 (5 bases). Trimming stripped 0 bases from V and 1 base from J, with 10 bases between. Germline CDR1 and CDR2: SGHTS and YDEGEE. This CDR3 region has 15 residues. The CDR3 DNA reads TGTGCCAGCAGCTTGGCAGGGAGGAGGAACACTGAAGCTTTCTTT. Encoded protein: CASSLAGRRNTEAFF.

The chain is built from TRBV10-3 and TRBJ2-7; 13 nucleotides agree with TRBD2. The J segment lost 3 bases and the V segment lost 0 bases, leaving 2 bases of the junction unmatched. The V gene's germline CDR1 is ENHRY and CDR2 SYGVKD. The CDR3 is 16 amino acids. The CDR3 region is CAISESGTSGVYEQYF. DNA of the CDR3: TGTGCCATCAGTGAGTCGGGGACTAGCGGGGTCTACGAGCAGTACTTC.